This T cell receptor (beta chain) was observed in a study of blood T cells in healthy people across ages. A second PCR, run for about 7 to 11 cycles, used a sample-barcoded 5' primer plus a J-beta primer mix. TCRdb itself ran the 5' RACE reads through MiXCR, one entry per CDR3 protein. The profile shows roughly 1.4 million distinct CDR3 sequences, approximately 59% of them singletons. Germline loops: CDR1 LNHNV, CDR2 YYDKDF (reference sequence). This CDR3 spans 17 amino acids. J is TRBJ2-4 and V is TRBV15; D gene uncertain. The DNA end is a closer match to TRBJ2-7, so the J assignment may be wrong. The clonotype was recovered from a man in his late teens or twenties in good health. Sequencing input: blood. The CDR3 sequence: CATSRNDVWTETYEQYF. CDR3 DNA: TGTGCCACCAGCAGAAACGACGTTTGGACGGAGACCTACGAGCAGTACTTC.